The 4 T cell receptor beta chains below all came from one sample that was sequenced in a study of blood T cell repertoires in COVID-19 (TCRdb year 2020). The library was produced with the immunoSEQ multiplex PCR assay. Imported from immuneACCESS, the table was reduced by TCRdb to in-frame sequences with V and J called. These copies leave out some clones; in studies compared against another copy, an unresolved V gene accounts for under half, and the cause of the remainder is not known. A total of 90,000 to 120,000 clones appear in this sample, approximately 88% of them only once. 4% to 6% of the sample lies in the top ten. What was sequenced was peripheral blood. The receptors shown here come from a man aged 40-49 years with active or convalescent COVID-19.

The chain is built from TRBV4-1 and TRBJ2-5, with no clear D. Germline CDR1 reads MGHRA; CDR2 reads YSYEKL. V dropped 0 bases and J dropped 5 bases, with 7 bases sitting between them. The CDR3 loop spans 13 amino acids. CDR3 residues: CASSQEPRETQYF. CDR3 nucleotides: TGCGCCAGCAGCCAAGAGCCCAGGGAGACCCAGTACTTC.

This sequence joins TRBV5-4 and TRBJ1-2; no clear D. From germline, CDR1 is SGHNT and CDR2 YYREEE (reference sequence). Trimming took 2 bases from V and 2 from J, leaving 16 bases between them. CDR3 length: 16 amino acids. CDR3 region: CASSFEGAGSNYGYTF. CDR3 coding DNA: TGTGCCAGCAGCTTCGAAGGCGCGGGATCCAACTATGGCTACACCTTC.

The rearrangement links TRBV9 to TRBJ1-2, with a tentative D call TRBD1 (6 bases). The germline gives CDR1 SGDLS, CDR2 YYNGEE. The ends were cut back, 1 base at V and 5 bases at J, with 15 bases in the middle. CDR3 length equals 15 residues. As DNA, the CDR3 is TGTGCCAGCAGCGTATCACCGGGAGGGGGGTATGGCTACACCTTC. Its translation: CASSVSPGGGYGYTF. Variable domain in full (rest from reference TRBV9 and TRBJ1-2): DSGVTQTPKHLITATGQRVTLRCSPRSGDLSVYWYQQSLDQGLQFLIQYYNGEERAKGNILERFSAQQFPDLHSELNLSSLELGDSALYFCASSVSPGGGYGYTFGSGTRLTVV.

The chain links TRBV12-5 to TRBJ2-2, with 14 bases identical to TRBD2. With V trimmed by 2 bases and J by 2 bases, 7 bases remained unmatched. CDR1 LGHNT and CDR2 FRNRAP come from the germline V gene. The CDR3 is made up of 19 amino acids. The CDR3 coding sequence is TGTGCTAGTGGTTTGTCCCCCGGGACTAGCGGGAGTAACACCGGGGAGCTGTTTTTT. Protein product: CASGLSPGTSGSNTGELFF.